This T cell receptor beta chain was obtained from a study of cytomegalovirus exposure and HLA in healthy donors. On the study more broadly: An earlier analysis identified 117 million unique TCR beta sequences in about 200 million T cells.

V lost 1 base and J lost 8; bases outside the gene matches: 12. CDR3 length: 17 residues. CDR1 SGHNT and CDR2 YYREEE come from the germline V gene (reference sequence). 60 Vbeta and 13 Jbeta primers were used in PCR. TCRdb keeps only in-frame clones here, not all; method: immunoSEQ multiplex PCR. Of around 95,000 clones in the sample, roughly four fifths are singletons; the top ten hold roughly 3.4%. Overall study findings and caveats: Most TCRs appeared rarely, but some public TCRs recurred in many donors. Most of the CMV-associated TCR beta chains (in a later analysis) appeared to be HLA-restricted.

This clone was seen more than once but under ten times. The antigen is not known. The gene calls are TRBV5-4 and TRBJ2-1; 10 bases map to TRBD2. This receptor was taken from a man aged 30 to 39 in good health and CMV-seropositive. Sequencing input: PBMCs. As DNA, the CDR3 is TGTGCCAGCAGCTTGAGAGCAGCGGGAGGGCCGAGGGATGAGCAGTTCTTC. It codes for CASSLRAAGGPRDEQFF.